The rows below give T cell receptor beta chains drawn from one sample of a study of blood T cells in healthy people across ages. TCRdb called the 5' RACE reads again in MiXCR, with one record for every CDR3 protein. The profile shows under 800,000 distinct CDR3 sequences, roughly 45% of them singletons. Sequencing used blood. Receptors originate from a woman aged 55-75 years in good health. CDR3s include the opening cysteine and the closing phenylalanine or tryptophan. Each record gives: J gene, V gene, CDR3 length, CDR3 protein.

J gene: TRBJ2-5; V gene: TRBV21-1; CDR3 length: 15; CDR3 protein: CASSSTGTEQETQYF
J gene: TRBJ1-4; V gene: TRBV10-3; CDR3 length: 13; CDR3 protein: CAISAEGNEKLFF
J gene: TRBJ1-5; V gene: TRBV12-3/TRBV12-4; CDR3 length: 14; CDR3 protein: CASSSRQGWQPQHF
J gene: TRBJ2-1; V gene: TRBV11-2; CDR3 length: 13; CDR3 protein: CASNLERGSEQFF
J gene: TRBJ1-2; V gene: TRBV3-1; CDR3 length: 14; CDR3 protein: CASSRSDGNYGYTF
J gene: TRBJ2-7; V gene: TRBV6-5; CDR3 length: 15; CDR3 protein: CASSRWTSGNNEQYF
J gene: TRBJ2-5; V gene: TRBV19; CDR3 length: 14; CDR3 protein: CASSMYEGQETQYF
J gene: TRBJ2-4; V gene: TRBV29-1; CDR3 length: 12; CDR3 protein: CSAVTGGYEQYF
J gene: TRBJ1-6; V gene: TRBV28; CDR3 length: 15; CDR3 protein: CASRGSTGANSPLHF
J gene: TRBJ2-1; V gene: TRBV29-1; CDR3 length: 12; CDR3 protein: CSAAGVTNEQFF
J gene: TRBJ2-4; V gene: TRBV2; CDR3 length: 15; CDR3 protein: CASSEMGTGKNIQYF
J gene: TRBJ1-2; V gene: TRBV18; CDR3 length: 14; CDR3 protein: CASSPPTESYGYTF
J gene: TRBJ1-2; V gene: TRBV20-1; CDR3 length: 13; CDR3 protein: CSARGDQADGYTF
J gene: TRBJ2-7; V gene: TRBV5-5; CDR3 length: 13; CDR3 protein: CASSPTVVKGQYF